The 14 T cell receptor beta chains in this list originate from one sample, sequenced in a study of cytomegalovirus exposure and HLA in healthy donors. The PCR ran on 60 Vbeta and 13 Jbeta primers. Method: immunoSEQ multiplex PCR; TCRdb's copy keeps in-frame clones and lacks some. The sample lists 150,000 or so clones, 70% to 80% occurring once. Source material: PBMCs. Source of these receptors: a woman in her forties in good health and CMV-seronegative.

CDR3 sequence: CASSPTSGDEQYF. As DNA, the CDR3 is TGTGCCAGCAGCCCTACCAGCGGGGACGAGCAGTACTTC. V gene TRBV4-2 combines with J gene TRBJ2-7, with 7 positions matching TRBD2. The germline V gene encodes CDR1 LGHNA and CDR2 YNFKEQ. CDR3 length: 13 amino acids. Trimming at V came to 4 bases and at J to 5 bases, leaving 5 bases not matched to a gene.

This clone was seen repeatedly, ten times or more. Written as DNA, the CDR3 is TGTGCCAGCAGCGTAGAAGGGGGGGCTTCCTACGAGCAGTACTTC. Amino acid sequence: CASSVEGGASYEQYF. J is TRBJ2-7 and V is TRBV9, with TRBD2 as a possible D gene (7 bases). Germline values: CDR1 SGDLS, CDR2 YYNGEE. Trimming pared 0 bases from V and 1 base from J, leaving 11 bases between. CDR3 size: 15 residues. Variable domain in full (rest from reference TRBV9 and TRBJ2-7): DSGVTQTPKHLITATGQRVTLRCSPRSGDLSVYWYQQSLDQGLQFLIQYYNGEERAKGNILERFSAQQFPDLHSELNLSSLELGDSALYFCASSVEGGASYEQYFGPGTRLTVT.

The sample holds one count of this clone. CDR3: CASSFRSYNEQFF. The DNA for the CDR3 is TGCGCCAGCAGCTTCCGCTCCTACAATGAGCAGTTCTTC. The V and J genes are TRBV5-1 and TRBJ2-1; D is unclear. V lost 2 bases to trimming and J lost 0 bases, with 3 bases between them. This CDR3 spans 13 amino acids. Germline V gives CDR1 SGHRS, CDR2 YFSETQ.

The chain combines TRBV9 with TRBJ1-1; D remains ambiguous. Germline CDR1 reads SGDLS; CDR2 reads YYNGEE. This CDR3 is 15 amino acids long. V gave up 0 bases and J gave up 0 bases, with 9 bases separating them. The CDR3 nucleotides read TGTGCCAGCAGCGTAGGCGCGGCTTTGAACACTGAAGCTTTCTTT. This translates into CASSVGAALNTEAFF.

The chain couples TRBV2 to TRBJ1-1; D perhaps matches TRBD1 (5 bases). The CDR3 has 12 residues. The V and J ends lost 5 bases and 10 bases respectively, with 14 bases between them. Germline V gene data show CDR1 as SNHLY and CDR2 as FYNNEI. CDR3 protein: CASSPWIDRAFF. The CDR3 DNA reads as TGTGCCAGCAGTCCGTGGATCGACAGAGCTTTCTTT.

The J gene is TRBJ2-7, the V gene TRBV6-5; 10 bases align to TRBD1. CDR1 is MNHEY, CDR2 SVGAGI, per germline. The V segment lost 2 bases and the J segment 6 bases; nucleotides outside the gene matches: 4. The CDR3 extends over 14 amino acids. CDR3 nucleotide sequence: TGTGCCAGCAGTTACGCGGGACAGGGGCTCGAGCAGTACTTC. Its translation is CASSYAGQGLEQYF.

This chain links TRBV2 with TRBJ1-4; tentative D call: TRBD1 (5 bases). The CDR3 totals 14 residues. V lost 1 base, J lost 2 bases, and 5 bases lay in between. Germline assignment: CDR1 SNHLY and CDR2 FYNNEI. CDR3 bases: TGTGCCAGCAGTGAAGAGGGGACTAATGAAAAACTGTTTTTT. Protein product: CASSEEGTNEKLFF.

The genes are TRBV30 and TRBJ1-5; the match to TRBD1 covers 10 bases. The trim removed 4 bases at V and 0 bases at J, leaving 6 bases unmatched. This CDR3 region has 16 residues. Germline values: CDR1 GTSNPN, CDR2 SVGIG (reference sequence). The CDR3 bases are TGTGCCTGGAACCCCGGGACAGGGGTTAGCAATCAGCCCCAGCATTTT. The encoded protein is CAWNPGTGVSNQPQHF.

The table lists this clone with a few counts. CDR3 amino acids: CASSQHAGEQYF. CDR3 bases: TGTGCCAGCAGCCAACATGCGGGGGAGCAGTACTTC. The V and J genes are TRBV14 and TRBJ2-7; D might be TRBD2 (6 bases). The ends were cut back, 2 bases at V and 7 bases at J, with 9 bases in the middle. The V gene's germline CDR1 is SGHDN and CDR2 FVKESK. The CDR3 extends over 12 amino acids.

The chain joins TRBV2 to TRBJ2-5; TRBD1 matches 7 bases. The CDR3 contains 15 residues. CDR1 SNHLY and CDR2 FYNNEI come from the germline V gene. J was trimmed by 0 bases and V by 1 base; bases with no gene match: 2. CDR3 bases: TGTGCCAGCAGTGAAGACAGGGGCCACCAAGAGACCCAGTACTTC. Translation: CASSEDRGHQETQYF.

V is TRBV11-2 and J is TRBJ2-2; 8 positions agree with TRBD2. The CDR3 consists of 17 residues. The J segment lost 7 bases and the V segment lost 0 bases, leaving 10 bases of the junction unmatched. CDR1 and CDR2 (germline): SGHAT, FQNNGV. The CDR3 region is CASSLEGRGGPNGELFF. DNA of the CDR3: TGTGCCAGCAGCTTAGAAGGCCGGGGGGGGCCTAACGGGGAGCTGTTTTTT.

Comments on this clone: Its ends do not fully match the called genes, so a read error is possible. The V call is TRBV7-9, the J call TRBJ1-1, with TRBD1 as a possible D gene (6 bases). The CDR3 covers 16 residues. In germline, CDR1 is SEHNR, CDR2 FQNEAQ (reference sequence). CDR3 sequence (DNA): TGTTCCAGCAGCCCCGTGGCGGGGGGCTTGAACACTGAAGCTTTCTTT. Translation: CSSSPVAGGLNTEAFF.

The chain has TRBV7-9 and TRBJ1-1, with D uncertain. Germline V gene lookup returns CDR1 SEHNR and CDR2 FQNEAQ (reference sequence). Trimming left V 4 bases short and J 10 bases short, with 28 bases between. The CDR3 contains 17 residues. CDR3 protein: CASSSTGTTTAKTSAFF. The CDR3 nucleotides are TGTGCCAGCAGCTCGACTGGAACTACGACGGCCAAAACGTCAGCTTTCTTT. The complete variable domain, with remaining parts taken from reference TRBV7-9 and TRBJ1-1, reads DTGVSQNPRHKITKRGQNVTFRCDPISEHNRLYWYRQTLGQGPEFLTYFQNEAQLEKSRLLSDRFSAERPKGSFSTLEIQRTEQGDSAMYLCASSSTGTTTAKTSAFFGQGTRLTVV.

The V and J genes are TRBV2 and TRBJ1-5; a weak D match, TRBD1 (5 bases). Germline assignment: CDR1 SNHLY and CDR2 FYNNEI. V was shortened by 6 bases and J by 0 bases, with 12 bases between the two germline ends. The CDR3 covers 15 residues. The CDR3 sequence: CASRIDRYSNQPQHF. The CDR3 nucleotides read TGTGCCAGCAGAATAGACAGATATAGCAATCAGCCCCAGCATTTT.